Below, one TCR beta chain is given with its context. Its antigen is not identified. This sample was taken from a study of cytomegalovirus exposure and HLA in healthy donors. Study-level findings and limits: Exclusion as indistinguishable affected some V segments, including TRBV6-2 and TRBV6-3.

The CDR3 is made up of 15 amino acids. V was pared by 4 bases and J by 5 bases, with 3 bases of the junction left unmatched. Germline values: CDR1 MGHRA, CDR2 YSYEKL. 60 Vbeta and 13 Jbeta primers were used in PCR. Assay: immunoSEQ multiplex PCR; the TCRdb copy retains only in-frame clones and omits some. The sample has under 200,000 clones; 84% are singletons. This chain joins TRBV4-1 and TRBJ2-1, with 12 bases matching TRBD2. This clonotype was sampled from a boy younger than 10 in good health and CMV-seronegative. Sequencing used PBMCs. CDR3 sequence reads: CASSPLAGGDNEQFF. The CDR3 region has the DNA TGCGCCAGCAGCCCCCTAGCGGGAGGGGACAATGAGCAGTTCTTC.